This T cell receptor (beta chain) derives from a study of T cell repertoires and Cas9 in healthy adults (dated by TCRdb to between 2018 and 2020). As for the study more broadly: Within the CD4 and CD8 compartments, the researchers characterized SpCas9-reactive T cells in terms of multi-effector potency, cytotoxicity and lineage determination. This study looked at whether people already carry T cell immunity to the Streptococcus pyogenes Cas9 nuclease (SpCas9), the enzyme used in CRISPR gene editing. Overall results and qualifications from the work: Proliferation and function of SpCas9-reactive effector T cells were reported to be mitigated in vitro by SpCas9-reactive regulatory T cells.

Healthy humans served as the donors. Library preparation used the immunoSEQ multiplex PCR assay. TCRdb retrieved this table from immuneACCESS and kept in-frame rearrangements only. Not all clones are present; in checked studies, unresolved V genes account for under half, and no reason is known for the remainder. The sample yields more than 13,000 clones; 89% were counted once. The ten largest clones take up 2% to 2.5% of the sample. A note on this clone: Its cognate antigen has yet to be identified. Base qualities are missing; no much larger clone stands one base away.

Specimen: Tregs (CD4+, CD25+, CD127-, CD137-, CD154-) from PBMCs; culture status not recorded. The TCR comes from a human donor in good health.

The CDR3 reads as follows: CASSRTSGGTSMNTQYF. Read as DNA, the sequence is TGTGCCAGCAGCCGGACTAGCGGGGGGACAAGCATGAATACGCAGTATTTT. The rearranged segments are TRBV7-2 and TRBJ2-3; 14 of the junction bases match TRBD2. Its CDR3 holds 17 amino acids, cysteine through phenylalanine. Only CDR3 DNA remains: 51 bases, in frame from the first base. Trimmed from V: 5 bases; trimmed from J: 7 bases; junction bases lacking a gene match: 11. CDR1 and CDR2, looked up from the germline V gene, are SGHTA and FQGNSA.